One and the same sample provided the 7 T cell receptor beta chains below, sequenced in a study of T cell responses to AZD1222 COVID-19 vaccine. Clones were read by immunoSEQ multiplex PCR, and TCRdb kept only the in-frame ones, dropping some. The repertoire holds under 200,000 clones, with roughly nine tenths as singletons. The sample was peripheral blood, taken on day 0 of AZD1222 vaccination. Source of these receptors: an adult in good health.

This chain joins TRBV11-2 and TRBJ2-3, with D possibly matching TRBD1 (6 bases). This CDR3 has 19 residues. Germline-derived CDR1 and CDR2 are SGHAT and FQNNGV. V gave up 6 bases and J gave up 1 base, with 26 bases separating them. CDR3 amino acids: CASRTLRQGMMEGTDTQYF. DNA of the CDR3: TGTGCCAGCAGGACGTTAAGGCAGGGGATGATGGAAGGCACAGATACGCAGTATTTT.

The chain links TRBV6-4 to TRBJ1-2; 9 bases line up with TRBD1. Germline lookup yields CDR1 MRHNA and CDR2 SNTAGT. With 8 bases clipped from V and 0 bases from J, the junction kept 19 bases outside the gene matches. CDR3 length equals 19 residues. The CDR3 bases are TGTGCCAGCCGCGGACAGGGGTTAACAACTAATACCTCTAACTATGGCTACACCTTC. This encodes CASRGQGLTTNTSNYGYTF.

The CDR3 spells CASSSKTAGYSEKLFF. CDR3 in DNA: TGTGCCAGCAGCTCGAAAACGGCGGGGTATTCTGAAAAACTGTTTTTT. The chain carries TRBV5-4 and TRBJ1-4; D uncertain. Germline V gene sequence: CDR1 SGHNT, CDR2 YYREEE (reference sequence). Trimming stripped 3 bases from V and 7 bases from J, with 19 bases between. The CDR3 spans 16 residues.

The count of this clone is one. This chain connects TRBV4-3 to TRBJ2-7, with no clear D. Germline CDR1 is LGHNA and CDR2 is YSLEER. This CDR3 is built from 15 residues. The V and J ends lost 0 bases and 0 bases respectively, with 9 bases between them. CDR3 sequence reads: CASSQDPGGSYEQYF. CDR3 nucleotide sequence: TGCGCCAGCAGCCAAGACCCGGGCGGCTCCTACGAGCAGTACTTC.

This sequence joins TRBV3-1 (or the pseudogene TRBV3-2) and TRBJ1-3; possible D gene TRBD1, 6 bases. The CDR3 extends over 15 amino acids. In germline, CDR1 is LGHDT, CDR2 YNNKEL (reference sequence). V lost 0 bases to trimming and J lost 7 bases, with 13 bases between them. CDR3 DNA sequence: TGTGCCAGCAGCCAAGATCGGACAGTAGGGAACACCATATATTTT. It yields the protein CASSQDRTVGNTIYF.

The V gene is TRBV7-2, the J gene TRBJ2-5; 8 bases are a match to TRBD1. The CDR3 is made up of 13 amino acids. Germline CDR1 is SGHTA and CDR2 is FQGNSA. V lost 5 bases, J lost 5 bases, and 4 bases stayed unmatched. CDR3 sequence (DNA): TGTGCCAGCAGCCGAACAGGGGGGGAGACCCAGTACTTC. Translation gives CASSRTGGETQYF.

This chain uses TRBV10-3 with TRBJ2-2, with D unresolved. Germline V CDR1 and CDR2: ENHRY, SYGVKD. The CDR3 has 15 residues. Trimming removed 6 bases from V and 1 base from J, with 12 bases in between. CDR3 in DNA: TGTGCCATCAGGGACGGGTCTCGGAACACCGGGGAGCTGTTTTTT. Translation gives CAIRDGSRNTGELFF.